The clone carrying this TCR beta chain was detected ten times or more. Its antigen is unidentified. Breast cancer patients provided tissue from their axillary draining lymph nodes. These data originate in a study of breast tumors, draining lymph nodes, adjacent tissues. Study-level results: Compared with lymph nodes, tumors were less diverse; compared with nontumor tissue, more. Luminal-like breast cancer showed significantly greater tumor-nontumor repertoire similarity than basal-like breast cancer did.

Trimming at V came to 4 bases and at J to 4 bases, leaving 7 bases not matched to a gene. The CDR3 extends over 14 amino acids. Germline V gene sequence: CDR1 DFQATT, CDR2 SNEGSKA (reference sequence). Via MiXCR, TCRdb re-called the multiplex PCR reads, giving one row per CDR3 protein. The sample records 200,000 to 250,000 distinct CDR3 sequences, about 34% being singletons. This receptor was taken from a female donor with breast cancer. Some clones in this sample may be carry-over from other donors' samples. This chain connects TRBV20-1 to TRBJ2-7; 10 nucleotides agree with TRBD2. Sequencing used axillary lymph node tissue. In nucleotides, the CDR3 is TGCAGTGCTACCTCGAGCGGGAGGGTGTACGAGCAGTACTTC. It specifies CSATSSGRVYEQYF.